The 31 T cell receptor beta chains given below trace back to one sample, sequenced in a study of CD8 T cells in ankylosing spondylitis. In TCRdb, the 5' RACE reads were re-called with MiXCR into one record per CDR3 protein. In the table there are 45,000 or so distinct CDR3 sequences, 8% to 13% of which are singletons. Sequenced sample: blood, either unsorted or a sorted T cell fraction (not recorded which). The receptors here all came from a male donor with ankylosing spondylitis or in good health (not recorded which).

This clonotype occurred many times. The chain uses TRBV5-1 and TRBJ2-1, with 8 bases that match TRBD1. Germline CDR1 and CDR2: SGHRS and YFSETQ. The CDR3 is 14 residues long. Trimming removed 0 bases from V and 5 bases from J; junction bases left unmatched: 1. As DNA, the CDR3 is TGCGCCAGCAGCTTGGAGGGACAGGACAATGAGCAGTTCTTC. This codes for CASSLEGQDNEQFF.

This clonotype was counted at least ten times. The V gene is TRBV27, the J gene TRBJ1-6; D gene unclear. The germline V and J ends were trimmed by 4 bases and 4 bases, with 14 bases remaining between them. CDR1 and CDR2 (germline): MNHEY, SMNVEV (reference sequence). The CDR3 consists of 16 residues. The CDR3 nucleotides are TGTGCCAGCAGTTCCTTCGGAAGAGGATATAATTCACCCCTCCACTTT. Translated: CASSSFGRGYNSPLHF.

This clonotype was seen at least ten times. The chain carries TRBV5-1 and TRBJ2-3, with TRBD2 identical over 13 bases. Trimming at V came to 5 bases and at J to 4 bases, leaving 13 bases not matched to a gene. Germline lookup yields CDR1 SGHRS and CDR2 YFSETQ. CDR3 length equals 18 residues. The CDR3 coding sequence is TGCGCCAGCAGTCCGACAACTAGCGGGGGGGCAGGGGCAGATACGCAGTATTTT. Its translation is CASSPTTSGGAGADTQYF.

This clonotype has ten or more counts. CDR3 residues: CASSRDRSDNEQFF. Here the CDR3 DNA reads TGTGCCAGCAGCCGGGACAGGAGCGACAATGAGCAGTTCTTC. This chain uses TRBV7-6 with TRBJ2-1; 8 positions agree with TRBD1. CDR1 is SGHVS, CDR2 FNYEAQ, per germline. Trimming at V came to 5 bases and at J to 5 bases, leaving 5 bases not matched to a gene. The CDR3 spans 14 residues. The whole variable domain, filled in from reference TRBV7-6 and TRBJ2-1, reads GAGVSQSPRYKVTKRGQDVALRCDPISGHVSLYWYRQALGQGPEFLTYFNYEAQQDKSGLPNDRFSAERPEGSISTLTIQRTEQRDSAMYRCASSRDRSDNEQFFGPGTRLTVL.

This clonotype was observed at least ten times. This chain uses TRBV27 with TRBJ2-7; 10 bases are a match to TRBD2. CDR1 is MNHEY, CDR2 SMNVEV, per germline (reference sequence). CDR3 size: 15 residues. The trim removed 6 bases at V and 3 bases at J, leaving 8 bases unmatched. The CDR3 DNA is TGTGCCAGCAGGCTAGGGACTAGCGAATTCTACGAGCAGTACTTC. Translating it yields CASRLGTSEFYEQYF.

This clonotype was seen a handful of times. This chain connects TRBV6-2 or TRBV6-3 to TRBJ2-3, with a possible D match to TRBD1 (6 bases). Trimming took off 10 bases at V and 1 base at J, with 15 bases between the two ends. There are 14 residues in the CDR3. From germline, CDR1 is MNHEY and CDR2 SVGEGT. CDR3 nucleotides: TGTGCCACCAGGAAGGGGGACGGCACAGATACGCAGTATTTT. The encoded protein is CATRKGDGTDTQYF.

This clonotype came up many times. This rearrangement joins TRBV5-1 to TRBJ2-7, with D possibly being TRBD1 (5 bases). The V end was cut by 4 bases, the J end by 6 bases, with 14 bases between. This CDR3 is 13 amino acids long. In germline, CDR1 is SGHRS, CDR2 YFSETQ. CDR3 sequence: CASSPRDHSEQYF. The CDR3 DNA sequence: TGCGCCAGCAGCCCCAGGGATCACTCCGAGCAGTACTTC.

This clonotype has at least ten counts. V usage is TRBV29-1 and J usage is TRBJ2-5, with 9 bases aligning to TRBD1. The germline V gene has CDR1 SQVTM and CDR2 ANQGSEA. This CDR3 is 13 amino acids long. V was clipped by 7 bases and J by 5 bases; unmatched bases: 8. This CDR3 is CSGRDRVRETQYF. In nucleotides, the CDR3 is TGCAGCGGGAGGGACAGGGTACGGGAGACCCAGTACTTC. Together with reference TRBV29-1 and TRBJ2-5, the CDR3 gives the full variable domain: SAVISQKPSRDICQRGTSLTIQCQVDSQVTMMFWYRQQPGQSLTLIATANQGSEATYESGFVIDKFPISRPNLTFSTLTVSNMSPEDSSIYLCSGRDRVRETQYFGPGTRLLVL.

The chain has TRBV3-1 and TRBJ2-7, with 8 bases that match TRBD2. The V gene's germline CDR1 is LGHDT and CDR2 YNNKEL (reference sequence). The ends lost 4 bases at V and 3 bases at J; junction bases unmatched: 8. The length of the CDR3 is 15 residues. The chain's CDR3 is CASSRGTSGHYEQYF. CDR3 nucleotide sequence: TGTGCCAGCAGCCGAGGCACTAGCGGCCACTACGAGCAGTACTTC.

This clonotype has a count of ten or more. The genes are TRBV7-8 and TRBJ1-1; TRBD1 matches at 7 bases. Germline assignment: CDR1 SGHVS and CDR2 FQNEAQ. This CDR3 contains 16 residues. Unmatched junction bases numbered 9, after V lost 5 bases and J lost 0 bases. The CDR3 DNA follows: TGTGCCAGCAGCCAAAGACAGGGACGGGTGAACACTGAAGCTTTCTTT. Translating it yields CASSQRQGRVNTEAFF.

This clonotype showed up many times. V and J are TRBV9 and TRBJ2-2; 8 bases are shared with TRBD2. Trimming took 1 base from V and 4 from J; bases not matched to a gene: 0. Germline CDR1 is SGDLS and CDR2 is YYNGEE. The CDR3 length is 14 residues. This CDR3 reads CASSVRGGTGELFF. The CDR3 DNA sequence: TGTGCCAGCAGCGTACGGGGGGGCACCGGGGAGCTGTTTTTT.

This chain connects TRBV19 to TRBJ2-3; the D is unclear. The CDR3 sequence is 14 residues long. V shed 2 bases and J shed 2 bases, with 8 bases lying between them. Germline V gives CDR1 LNHDA, CDR2 SQIVND (reference sequence). In nucleotides, the CDR3 is TGTGCCAGTAGTATAAGAAGGTCCACAGATACGCAGTATTTT. This sequence encodes CASSIRRSTDTQYF.

For this clonotype: This clone may be a read error of a much larger clone one base away. This chain connects TRBV4-2 to TRBJ2-1; 8 nucleotides line up with TRBD2. V lost 2 bases to trimming and J lost 9 bases; unmatched junction nucleotides: 9. Germline V gene data show CDR1 as LGHNA and CDR2 as YNFKEQ. This CDR3 contains 15 residues. Here the CDR3 reads CASSQILAGTTEQFF. CDR3 in DNA: TGTGCCAGCAGCCAAATATTAGCGGGAACAACTGAGCAGTTCTTC.

This clonotype has ten or more counts. This chain uses TRBV10-3 with TRBJ2-5; the match to TRBD1 covers 8 bases. CDR3 size: 13 residues. Trimming took 6 bases from V and 4 from J; bases not matched to a gene: 4. The germline V gene encodes CDR1 ENHRY and CDR2 SYGVKD. The CDR3: CAISPGQGETQYF. In nucleotides, the CDR3 is TGTGCCATCAGCCCTGGACAGGGAGAGACCCAGTACTTC.

This clonotype was detected many times. V usage is TRBV12-3 or TRBV12-4 and J usage is TRBJ2-6, with D uncertain. The CDR3 covers 14 residues. Between the trimmed V and J ends, which lost 5 bases and 2 bases, there was a span of 7 bases. In nucleotides, the CDR3 is TGTGCCAGCAGTCTCACCCCTGGGGCCAACGTCCTGACTTTC. It encodes CASSLTPGANVLTF.

This clonotype has a count of ten or more. The chain is built from TRBV20-1 and TRBJ1-1; D gene unclear. V was cut by 5 bases and J by 4 bases, with 11 bases left in between. The germline gives CDR1 DFQATT, CDR2 SNEGSKA (reference sequence). There are 12 residues in the CDR3. CDR3 DNA: TGCAGTGCTGCCCCAACGGGCACTGAAGCTTTCTTT. This codes for CSAAPTGTEAFF.

This clonotype was detected many times. This chain joins TRBV12-3 or TRBV12-4 and TRBJ1-1; no definite D call. With 4 bases removed from V and 5 bases from J, the gap between germline ends came to 11 bases. CDR3 length: 13 residues. CDR3 sequence reads: CASSSLAETEAFF. The CDR3, as DNA: TGTGCCAGCAGTTCTTTGGCGGAGACTGAAGCTTTCTTT.

This chain connects TRBV7-2 to TRBJ1-4, with a tentative D call TRBD1 (5 bases). CDR1 and CDR2 from the germline V gene are SGHTA and FQGNSA. V gave up 4 bases and J gave up 0 bases, with 9 bases separating them. The CDR3 runs to 15 residues. The CDR3 DNA is TGTGCCAGCAGCTCGACAGATGCAACTAATGAAAAACTGTTTTTT. It is translated as CASSSTDATNEKLFF.

Ten or more counts support this clonotype. J is TRBJ2-5 and V is TRBV5-1; TRBD2 agrees at 8 bases. The CDR3 loop spans 15 amino acids. Germline CDR1 SGHRS, CDR2 YFSETQ. The J segment lost 3 bases and the V segment lost 1 base, leaving 5 bases of the junction unmatched. The CDR3 region is CASSLIQRGKETQYF. For the CDR3, the DNA is TGCGCCAGCAGCTTGATTCAGCGGGGGAAAGAGACCCAGTACTTC.

In its sample, this clonotype was seen many times. This chain joins TRBV28 and TRBJ2-5, with D uncertain. The CDR3 length is 13 residues. Trimming removed 6 bases at V and 1 base at J, with 9 bases between. The germline V gene encodes CDR1 MDHEN and CDR2 SYDVKM. CDR3 in amino acids: CASRGYLQETQYF. As DNA, the CDR3 is TGTGCCAGCAGAGGTTACCTCCAAGAGACCCAGTACTTC.

This clonotype was seen repeatedly, ten times or more. V is TRBV12-3 or TRBV12-4 and J is TRBJ2-3; D gene uncertain. Trimming shortened V by 2 bases and J by 4 bases, and 7 bases separated the two germline ends. The CDR3 runs 13 residues. This CDR3 is CASSLPPPDTQYF. The CDR3 region has the DNA TGTGCCAGCAGTTTACCCCCCCCAGATACGCAGTATTTT.

This clonotype has a count of ten or more. The gene calls are TRBV5-1 and TRBJ2-5, with TRBD1 identical over 7 bases. Germline V gene data show CDR1 as SGHRS and CDR2 as YFSETQ. CDR3 length equals 14 residues. Trimming at V came to 1 base and at J to 3 bases, leaving 3 bases not matched to a gene. As DNA, the CDR3 is TGCGCCAGCAGCTTGAACGACAGGGAAGAGACCCAGTACTTC. As protein: CASSLNDREETQYF.

This clonotype was seen ten or more times. DNA of the CDR3: TGTGCCACCAGCAGAGAATTGGCGGGGCCCTACGAGCAGTACTTC. It codes for CATSRELAGPYEQYF. This chain joins TRBV15 and TRBJ2-7; D is perhaps TRBD2 (6 bases). CDR1 is LNHNV and CDR2 is YYDKDF in the germline V gene (reference sequence). V lost 0 bases, J lost 2 bases, and 11 bases lay in between. The CDR3 is 15 residues long.

This chain joins TRBV5-1 and TRBJ1-2; D is possibly TRBD1 (6 bases). Trimming left V 4 bases short and J 4 bases short, with 14 bases between. The CDR3 covers 14 residues. CDR1 is SGHRS and CDR2 is YFSETQ in the germline V gene. The CDR3: CASSEPGQTYGYTF. CDR3 nucleotide sequence: TGCGCCAGCAGCGAACCGGGACAAACCTATGGCTACACCTTC.

J is TRBJ1-5 and V is TRBV5-6; D gene uncertain. CDR1 and CDR2 (germline): SGHDT, YYEEEE. V was shortened by 1 base and J by 4 bases, with 9 bases between the two germline ends. CDR3 length: 14 amino acids. CDR3 nucleotide sequence: TGTGCCAGCAGCTTGTCGGCGGGGAATCAGCCCCAGCATTTT. Residues: CASSLSAGNQPQHF.

The chain couples TRBV10-2 to TRBJ1-2; D not certain. V lost 5 bases and J 6 bases, leaving 10 bases between the germline ends. The CDR3 has 12 residues. The germline V gene has CDR1 WSHSY and CDR2 SAAADI. This chain's CDR3 is CASSSLRDGYTF. Here the CDR3 DNA reads TGCGCCAGCAGTAGTCTGAGGGATGGCTACACCTTC.

CDR3 in amino acids: CASSATQTGTNTGELFF. CDR3 DNA sequence: TGCGCCAGCAGTGCCACTCAGACAGGGACGAACACCGGGGAGCTGTTTTTT. The chain is built from TRBV10-1 and TRBJ2-2; 7 positions agree with TRBD1. V lost 4 bases, J lost 0 bases, and 8 bases stayed unmatched. CDR3 length: 17 amino acids. CDR1 and CDR2 (germline): WNHNN, SYGVQD (reference sequence).

This clonotype has at least ten counts. The gene calls are TRBV15 and TRBJ1-5; D is unresolved. V gave up 5 bases and J gave up 6 bases, with 11 bases separating them. The germline V gene has CDR1 LNHNV and CDR2 YYDKDF (reference sequence). This CDR3 region has 13 residues. CDR3 nucleotide sequence: TGTGCCACCAGCCCCTCTTTTGGTCAGCCCCAGCATTTT. Encoded protein: CATSPSFGQPQHF.

The chain carries TRBV20-1 and TRBJ1-2; D remains ambiguous. CDR3 length: 11 residues. Germline-derived CDR1 and CDR2 are DFQATT and SNEGSKA (reference sequence). The V end was cut by 3 bases, the J end by 3 bases, with 5 bases between. The CDR3, as DNA: TGCAGTGCTAGTCTTGACTATGGCTACACCTTC. This codes for CSASLDYGYTF.

This clonotype appeared a few times. V gene TRBV18 combines with J gene TRBJ1-6; tentative D call: TRBD1 (5 bases). V dropped 3 bases and J dropped 7 bases, with 16 bases sitting between them. CDR1 is KGHSH and CDR2 is LQKENI in the germline V gene. The CDR3 spans 16 residues. The CDR3 reads CASSPETGGPNSPLHF. For the CDR3, the DNA is TGTGCCAGCTCACCGGAGACCGGGGGACCCAATTCACCCCTCCACTTT.

CDR3 sequence: CASSANSGTENEKLFF. For the CDR3, the DNA is TGTGCCAGCAGCGCTAATTCCGGGACAGAGAATGAAAAACTGTTTTTT. The chain combines TRBV7-6 with TRBJ1-4; TRBD1 matches 7 bases. CDR1 and CDR2 (germline): SGHVS, FNYEAQ. After removal of 5 bases from V and 5 bases from J, the junction contained 11 bases not matched to a gene. The CDR3 sequence is 16 residues long. Full variable domain (rest looked up from reference TRBV7-6 and TRBJ1-4): GAGVSQSPRYKVTKRGQDVALRCDPISGHVSLYWYRQALGQGPEFLTYFNYEAQQDKSGLPNDRFSAERPEGSISTLTIQRTEQRDSAMYRCASSANSGTENEKLFFGSGTQLSVL.